The 5 T cell receptor beta chains reported below all come from one sample, sequenced in a study of T cells after yellow fever vaccination. TCRdb reanalysed the 5' RACE reads using MiXCR and keeps one entry per CDR3 protein. The repertoire holds hundreds of thousands of distinct CDR3 sequences, around 5.3% seen once, with around 3.3% in the top ten. The sample in question was CD4+ T cells sorted from PBMCs, obtained on the day of the yellow fever booster vaccination. The receptors shown here come from a man between 18 and 35 years old who received the YFV17D yellow fever vaccine.

The V call is TRBV7-2, the J call TRBJ2-7; 7 bases are a match to TRBD2. The trim removed 5 bases at V and 5 bases at J, leaving 15 bases unmatched. Germline V CDR1 and CDR2: SGHTA, FQGNSA. There are 16 residues in the CDR3. The DNA of the CDR3 is TGTGCCAGCAGCCCCTTCGAGAGCGGGGTCGGCAACGAGCAGTACTTC. Its protein is CASSPFESGVGNEQYF.

This chain uses TRBV10-3 with TRBJ1-1; no definite D call. CDR1 and CDR2 from the germline V gene are ENHRY and SYGVKD. This CDR3 region has 13 residues. V dropped 10 bases and J dropped 3 bases, with 15 bases sitting between them. CDR3 loop: CATRLSGDTEAFF. DNA for the CDR3: TGTGCCACCCGCCTGAGTGGGGACACTGAAGCTTTCTTT.

In this sample, this clonotype turned up many times. The V call is TRBV7-9, the J call TRBJ2-3; TRBD2 might be the D (6 bases). The V gene lost 3 bases and the J gene lost 1 base, with 11 bases spanning the gap. The CDR3 sequence is 15 residues long. CDR1 is SEHNR, CDR2 FQNEAQ, per germline (reference sequence). CDR3 region: CASSLRLGGTDTQYF. The CDR3 region has the DNA TGTGCCAGCAGCTTGAGACTAGGGGGCACAGATACGCAGTATTTT.

This clonotype was seen a handful of times. The rearrangement joins TRBV20-1 to TRBJ2-2, with D possibly TRBD1 on 5 matching bases. Trimming shortened V by 4 bases and J by 2 bases, and 14 bases separated the two germline ends. The CDR3 covers 15 residues. Germline V gene sequence: CDR1 DFQATT, CDR2 SNEGSKA (reference sequence). CDR3 region: CSAILRQTNTGELFF. The CDR3 nucleotides are TGCAGTGCTATCCTACGACAGACTAACACCGGGGAGCTGTTTTTT.

Ten or more counts support this clonotype. The chain is built from TRBV12-3 or TRBV12-4 and TRBJ2-3; the D is unclear. This CDR3 has 11 residues. Trimming removed 6 bases at V and 3 bases at J, with 4 bases between. CDR3 in DNA: TGTGCCAGCAGGGCAACAGATACGCAGTATTTT. Residues: CASRATDTQYF.